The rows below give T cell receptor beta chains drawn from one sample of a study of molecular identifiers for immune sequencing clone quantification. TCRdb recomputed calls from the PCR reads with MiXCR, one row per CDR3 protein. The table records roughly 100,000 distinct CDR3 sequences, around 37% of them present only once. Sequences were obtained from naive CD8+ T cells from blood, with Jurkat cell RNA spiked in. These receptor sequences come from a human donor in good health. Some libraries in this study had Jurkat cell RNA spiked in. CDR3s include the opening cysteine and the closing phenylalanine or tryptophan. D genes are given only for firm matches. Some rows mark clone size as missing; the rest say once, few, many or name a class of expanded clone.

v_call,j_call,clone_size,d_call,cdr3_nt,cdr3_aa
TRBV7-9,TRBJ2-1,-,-,TGTGCCAGCAGCTCGTCCCTTAATGAGCAGATCTTC,CASSSSLNEQIF
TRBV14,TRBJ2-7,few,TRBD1,TGTGCCAGCAGCGCCGGACAGGGTTACGAGCAGTACTTC,CASSAGQGYEQYF
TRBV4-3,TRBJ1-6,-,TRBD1,TGCGTCAGCAGCCCGGGACAGATTTATAATTCACCCCTCCACTTT,CVSSPGQIYNSPLHF
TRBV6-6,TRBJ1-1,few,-,TGTGCCAGCAGTTACACGACAGCTGAAGCTTTCTTT,CASSYTTAEAFF
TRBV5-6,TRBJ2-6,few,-,TGTGCCAGCAGCTTGATTGCTGGGGCCAACGTCCTGACTTTC,CASSLIAGANVLTF
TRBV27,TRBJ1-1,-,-,TGTGCCAGCAGTTACGCCCTGACAGATGAAGCTTTCTTT,CASSYALTDEAFF
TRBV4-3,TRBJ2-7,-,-,TGCGCCAGCAGCCAGCAAACTAGTGTGGCCTACGAGCAGTACTTC,CASSQQTSVAYEQYF
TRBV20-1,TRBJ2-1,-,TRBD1,TGCAGTGCTAGAGCTACAGGGGCGTGGAATGAGCAGTTCTTC,CSARATGAWNEQFF
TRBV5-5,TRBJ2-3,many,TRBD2,TGTGCCAGCAGCTTTGAACTAGCGGGCTGGGATACGCAGTATTTT,CASSFELAGWDTQYF
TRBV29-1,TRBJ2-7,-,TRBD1,TGCAGCGCACAGGGGTTCCACGAGCAGTACTTC,CSAQGFHEQYF
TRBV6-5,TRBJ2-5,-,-,TGTGCCAGCAGTTACTCGGGTCAAGAGACCCAGTACTTC,CASSYSGQETQYF
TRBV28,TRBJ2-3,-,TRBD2,TGTGCCAGCAGCTTCGGGAGGATTAGTAGAGGTCCCACAGATACGCAGTATTTT,CASSFGRISRGPTDTQYF
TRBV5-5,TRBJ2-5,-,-,TGTGCCAGCAGCCCCCCCCTGGTCGGGGAGACCCAGTACTTC,CASSPPLVGETQYF
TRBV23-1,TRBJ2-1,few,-,TGCGCCAGCAGTTTCAATAATTCTATCCGGGTCCTATGTGAGCAGTTCTTC,CASSFNNSIRVLCEQFF
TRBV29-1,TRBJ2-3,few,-,TGCAGCGTATCCGAGGGTGTCCATACGCAGTATTTT,CSVSEGVHTQYF
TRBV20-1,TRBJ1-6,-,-,TGCAGCGCCCTAGGGCAGGGGAATTTACCCCTCCTCTTT,CSALGQGNLPLLF
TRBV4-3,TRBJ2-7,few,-,TGCGCCAGCAGCCAAGATCAGGGACCCCCTGGCGAGCAGTACTTC,CASSQDQGPPGEQYF
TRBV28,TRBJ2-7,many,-,TGTGCCAGCAGTTTTGGCCCGGGGGAGCAGTACTTC,CASSFGPGEQYF
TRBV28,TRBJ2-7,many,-,TGTGCCAGCAAGGGGCTCCAGGGAGTCCCCAGGCAGTACTTC,CASKGLQGVPRQYF
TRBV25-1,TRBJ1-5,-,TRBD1,TGTGCCAGCAGTGTGACAGGGATGGATCAGCCCCAGCATTTT,CASSVTGMDQPQHF
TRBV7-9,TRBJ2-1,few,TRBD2,TGTGCCAGCAGCTCCCTAGCGGGAGGATTAGGTGAGCAGTTCTTC,CASSSLAGGLGEQFF
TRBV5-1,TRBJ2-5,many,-,TGCGCCAGCAGCAGCGGAAACTGGGACTTGCAAGAGACCCAGTACTTC,CASSSGNWDLQETQYF
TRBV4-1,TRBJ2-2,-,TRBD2,TGCGCCAGCAGCCACGAGCGGGACTATTACACCGGGGAGCTGTTTTTT,CASSHERDYYTGELFF
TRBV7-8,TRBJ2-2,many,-,TGTGCCAGCAGCTTATTTGGCGGGGAGCTGTTTTTT,CASSLFGGELFF
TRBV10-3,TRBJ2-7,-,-,TGTGCCATCAGTGAGCCTTTTGCGAGGTCCTACGAGCAGTACTTC,CAISEPFARSYEQYF
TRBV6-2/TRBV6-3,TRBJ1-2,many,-,TGTGCCAGCAAGGGCAGCAACTATGGCTACACCTTC,CASKGSNYGYTF
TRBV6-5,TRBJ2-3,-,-,TGTGCCAGCAGTTACCGACCCCTGGCGGGCGTTTCAGATACGCAGTATTTT,CASSYRPLAGVSDTQYF
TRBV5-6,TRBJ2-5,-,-,TGTGCCAGCAGCTTTCTGGGCAGGGGGGGGACCCAGTACTTC,CASSFLGRGGTQYF
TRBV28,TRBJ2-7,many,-,TGTGCCAGCAGTTTGTACTACGAGCAGTACTTC,CASSLYYEQYF
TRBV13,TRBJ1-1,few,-,TGTGCCAGCAGCTTAGGTGTCATGGGGCAGGGCGGCACTGAAGCTTTCTTT,CASSLGVMGQGGTEAFF
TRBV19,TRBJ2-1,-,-,TGTGCCAGTAGTTATGTTGTCAATGAGCAGTTCTTC,CASSYVVNEQFF
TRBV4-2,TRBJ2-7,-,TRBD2,TGTGCCAGCTGCCAAGACTGGGGGGGGAACGAGCAGTACTTC,CASCQDWGGNEQYF
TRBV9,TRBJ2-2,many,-,TGTGCCAGCAGCGCCTGGACTTTTAAGAACACCGGGGAGCTGTTTTTT,CASSAWTFKNTGELFF
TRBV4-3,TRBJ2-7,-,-,TGCGCCAGCAGCCAAGAGGGGTCCGAGCAGTACTTC,CASSQEGSEQYF
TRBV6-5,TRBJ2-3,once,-,TGTGCCAGCAGATACTCGTCGGGGGGCAAGGATACGCAGTATTTT,CASRYSSGGKDTQYF
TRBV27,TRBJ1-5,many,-,TGTGCCAGCAGTTTATTAGGGGCAAATCAGCCCCAGCATTTT,CASSLLGANQPQHF
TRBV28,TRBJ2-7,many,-,TGTGCCAGCAGCGAAGGATCCTACGAGCAGTACTTC,CASSEGSYEQYF
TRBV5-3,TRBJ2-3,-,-,TGTGCCAGCGGCTTGGTAGATACGCAGTATTTT,CASGLVDTQYF
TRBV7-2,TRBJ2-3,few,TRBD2,TGTGCCAGCGGGCCTCTAGCGGGAGGCACAGATACGCAGTATTTT,CASGPLAGGTDTQYF
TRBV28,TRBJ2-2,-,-,TGTGCCAGCAGTTTACAGGGTTTTGCCGGGGAGCTGTTTTTT,CASSLQGFAGELFF
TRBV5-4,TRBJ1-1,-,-,TGTGCCAGCAGCGGCCGGGGTACTGAAGCTTTCTTT,CASSGRGTEAFF
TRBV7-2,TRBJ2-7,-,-,TGTGCCAGCAGTCCGGGCCACTCCTACGAGCAGTACTTC,CASSPGHSYEQYF
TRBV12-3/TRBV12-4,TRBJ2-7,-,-,TGTGCCAGCAGCCCTTTCACGGGACGAGTCTACGAGCAGTACTTC,CASSPFTGRVYEQYF
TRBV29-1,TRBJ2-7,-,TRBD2,TGCAGCGTCCTAACTAGCGGGAGGGTAGGGTACGAGCAGTACTTC,CSVLTSGRVGYEQYF
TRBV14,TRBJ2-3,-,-,TGTGCCAGCAGCCAAGTTTTCGCAGATACGCAGTATTTT,CASSQVFADTQYF
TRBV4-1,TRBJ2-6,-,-,TGCGCCAGCAGCCAAGAGGATGTGGTCTCTGGGGCCAACGTCCAGACTTTC,CASSQEDVVSGANVQTF
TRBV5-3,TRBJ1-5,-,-,TGTGCCAGCAGCATAAGACAGGTAGACCCTCAGCCCCAGCAATTT,CASSIRQVDPQPQQF
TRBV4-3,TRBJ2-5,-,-,TGCGCCAGCAGCCAAGGGATTCGAGGGGGAGAGACCCAGTACTTC,CASSQGIRGGETQYF
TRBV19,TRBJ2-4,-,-,TGTGCCAGTAGTATAGATCGAAGGCTAGCCCACAAAAACATTCAGTACTTC,CASSIDRRLAHKNIQYF
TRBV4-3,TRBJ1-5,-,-,TGCGCCAGCAGCCAAGGGACGGGTGGCAATCAGCCCCAGCATTTT,CASSQGTGGNQPQHF
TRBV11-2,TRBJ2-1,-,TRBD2,TGTGCCAGCAGCGGTGGGACTAGCGGCTCCTACAATGAGCAGTTCTTC,CASSGGTSGSYNEQFF
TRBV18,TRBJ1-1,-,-,TGTGCCAGCTCACCGGCCATTTCTGAGGGTCGAGGCACTGAAGCTTTCTTT,CASSPAISEGRGTEAFF